Below are 26 T cell receptor beta chains sequenced from a single sample in a study of T-cell reconstitution after alpha-beta-depleted transplantation in children. Preparing the TCRbeta library involved the use of unique molecular identifiers. TCRdb redid the calling of the PCR reads with MiXCR, one entry per CDR3 protein. Among roughly 500,000 distinct CDR3 sequences listed, roughly 10% were seen once. Sample: PBMCs, taken before TCRalphabeta/CD19-depleted stem cell transplant. These TCRs come from a child aged 2 to 10 with inherited bone marrow failure, due to receive a stem cell transplant.

The table lists this clonotype with many counts. V gene TRBV29-1 combines with J gene TRBJ2-3; D might be TRBD1 or TRBD2, each matching 5 bases. Germline CDR1 is SQVTM and CDR2 is ANQGSEA. The V end lost 5 bases, the J end lost 4 bases, and 22 bases lay between the germline ends. The CDR3 has 16 residues. CDR3: CSVRVLQVAGPDTQYF. CDR3 nucleotides: TGCAGCGTTCGTGTTTTACAGGTGGCGGGTCCAGATACGCAGTATTTT.

This clonotype was detected a few times. The rearrangement links TRBV4-3 to TRBJ1-5; D unresolved. The ends were cut back, 2 bases at V and 1 base at J, with 6 bases in the middle. Per germline, CDR1 LGHNA and CDR2 YSLEER. The CDR3 loop spans 14 amino acids. Written as DNA, the CDR3 is TGCGCCAGCAGCCAACGTAGCAGCAATCAGCCCCAGCATTTT. Protein: CASSQRSSNQPQHF.

The rearrangement uses TRBV27 and TRBJ1-6, with 8 bases lining up with TRBD1. The length of the CDR3 is 14 residues. Losses at the gene ends were 8 bases for V and 6 bases for J; bases not matched to a gene: 6. CDR1 MNHEY and CDR2 SMNVEV come from the germline V gene (reference sequence). CDR3 sequence reads: CASSNRGSNSPLHF. The CDR3 bases are TGTGCCAGCTCGAACAGGGGGTCTAATTCACCCCTCCACTTT.

V is TRBV20-1 and J is TRBJ2-1; perhaps TRBD1 as D (6 bases). The germline gives CDR1 DFQATT, CDR2 SNEGSKA (reference sequence). V was shortened by 6 bases and J by 0 bases, with 18 bases between the two germline ends. The CDR3 consists of 16 residues. The CDR3 loop reads CSAQDPTGSSYNEQFF. In DNA form, the CDR3 reads TGCAGTGCACAAGATCCGACAGGCAGCTCCTACAATGAGCAGTTCTTC.

This clonotype was observed a handful of times. The chain carries TRBV7-8 and TRBJ2-5, with a tentative D call TRBD2 (7 bases). Germline loops: CDR1 SGHVS, CDR2 FQNEAQ. V lost 5 bases and J lost 2, with 18 bases in between. The CDR3 is made up of 16 amino acids. This CDR3 reads CASSQGGAGAQETQYF. The CDR3 DNA sequence: TGTGCCAGCAGCCAAGGGGGGGCGGGAGCTCAAGAGACCCAGTACTTC.

This clonotype was detected ten times or more. J is TRBJ2-3 and V is TRBV19, with D perhaps being TRBD1 or TRBD2 (6 bases each). The germline CDR1 and CDR2 sequences are LNHDA and SQIVND (reference sequence). V was cut by 3 bases and J by 8 bases, with 15 bases left in between. The CDR3 runs 14 residues. In nucleotides, the CDR3 is TGTGCCAGTAGTATTTCGGGGGCGCAGGGTACGCAGTATTTT. As protein: CASSISGAQGTQYF.

This clonotype appeared many times. V and J are TRBV10-3 and TRBJ2-1; TRBD2 aligns across 14 bases. Germline loops: CDR1 ENHRY, CDR2 SYGVKD. The CDR3 is made up of 16 amino acids. The trim removed 11 bases at V and 8 bases at J, leaving 14 bases unmatched. Here the CDR3 DNA reads TGTGCCGCCATGGGGCCTGGGACTAGCGGGAGTGATGAGCAGTTCTTC. This translates into CAAMGPGTSGSDEQFF.

In this sample, this clonotype turned up many times. The rearrangement links TRBV5-1 to TRBJ1-2; D is ambiguous. Germline V gene lookup returns CDR1 SGHRS and CDR2 YFSETQ. The CDR3 contains 15 residues. V was shortened by 5 bases and J by 0 bases, with 14 bases between the two germline ends. The CDR3 sequence: CASRRAREANYGYTF. The DNA of the CDR3 is TGCGCCAGCAGACGCGCCAGAGAGGCTAACTATGGCTACACCTTC. Complete variable domain (other parts from reference TRBV5-1 and TRBJ1-2): KAGVTQTPRYLIKTRGQQVTLSCSPISGHRSVSWYQQTPGQGLQFLFEYFSETQRNKGNFPGRFSGRQFSNSRSEMNVSTLELGDSALYLCASRRAREANYGYTFGSGTRLTVV.

The table lists this clonotype with a few counts. The chain is built from TRBV7-9 and TRBJ2-3, with TRBD2 as a possible D gene (6 bases). Trimming pared 5 bases from V and 3 bases from J, leaving 18 bases between. Germline CDR1 reads SEHNR; CDR2 reads FQNEAQ (reference sequence). The CDR3 has 16 amino acids. The CDR3 spells CASSRRVRGATDTQYF. As DNA, the CDR3 is TGTGCCAGCAGCAGGAGGGTCAGAGGGGCGACAGATACGCAGTATTTT.

On this clonotype: This sequence may be a read error, since a much larger clone differs from it by one base. CDR3 nucleotides: TGCAGTGCCACGTACAGGCATTACAATGAGCAGTTCTTC. This sequence encodes CSATYRHYNEQFF. V is TRBV20-1 and J is TRBJ2-1, with D perhaps matching TRBD1 (5 bases). The germline CDR1 and CDR2 sequences are DFQATT and SNEGSKA (reference sequence). Trimming shortened V by 6 bases and J by 4 bases, and 13 bases separated the two germline ends. The CDR3 consists of 13 residues.

This clonotype has ten or more counts. The gene calls are TRBV9 and TRBJ2-2; D is perhaps TRBD2 (7 bases). The CDR3 totals 17 residues. The V and J ends lost 3 bases and 5 bases respectively, with 20 bases between them. CDR1 SGDLS and CDR2 YYNGEE come from the germline V gene. The CDR3 bases are TGTGCCAGCAGCGCTCTGGTAGGGGGGGGCAATACCGGGGAGCTGTTTTTT. Residues: CASSALVGGGNTGELFF.

This clonotype was seen a handful of times. The gene calls are TRBV28 and TRBJ2-1; 14 bases fit TRBD2. Germline V gives CDR1 MDHEN, CDR2 SYDVKM. The CDR3 sequence is 17 residues long. With 6 bases clipped from V and 3 bases from J, the junction kept 7 bases outside the gene matches. CDR3 coding DNA: TGTGCCAGCAGCCCCCGACTAGCGGGAGGGCTCTACAATGAGCAGTTCTTC. Translating gives CASSPRLAGGLYNEQFF.

As regards this clonotype: A much bigger clone sits one base away, suggesting this may be a read error. The V call is TRBV14, the J call TRBJ2-3; tentatively, D is TRBD2 (5 bases). This CDR3 is 17 amino acids long. Germline CDR1 is SGHDN and CDR2 is FVKESK. The CDR3 here is CASSQRAFEFATDSQYF. The DNA for the CDR3 is TGTGCCAGCAGCCAGAGGGCTTTTGAGTTCGCCACAGATTCGCAGTATTTT.

This clonotype has at least ten counts. This chain links TRBV29-1 with TRBJ2-1, with 7 bases matching TRBD2. In germline, CDR1 is SQVTM, CDR2 ANQGSEA. This CDR3 contains 15 residues. The J segment lost 6 bases and the V segment lost 7 bases, leaving 15 bases of the junction unmatched. CDR3 protein: CSGEGNPAGINEQFF. For the CDR3, the DNA is TGCAGCGGGGAGGGAAATCCAGCGGGAATCAATGAGCAGTTCTTC.

Ten or more counts support this clonotype. This chain links TRBV4-3 with TRBJ2-2; 13 bases match TRBD2. V was pared by 1 base and J by 5 bases, with 7 bases of the junction left unmatched. Germline loops: CDR1 LGHNA, CDR2 YSLEER. This CDR3 contains 18 residues. Here the CDR3 DNA reads TGCGCCAGCAGCCAAGGGCCACTAGCGGGAGGGCCAACCGGGGAGCTGTTTTTT. Its translation is CASSQGPLAGGPTGELFF.

This clonotype was counted many times. The chain uses TRBV27 and TRBJ2-3; D may correspond to TRBD1 or TRBD2 (5 bases each). Per the germline V gene, CDR1 is MNHEY and CDR2 is SMNVEV (reference sequence). Trimming pared 6 bases from V and 2 bases from J, leaving 15 bases between. The CDR3 has 15 residues. The CDR3, as DNA: TGTGCCAGCAGCCTCCTTGGGACGGCCACAGATACGCAGTATTTT. Translated, it gives CASSLLGTATDTQYF.

In this sample, this clonotype turned up a few times. The chain carries TRBV7-2 and TRBJ2-1, with D possibly matching TRBD2 (5 bases). CDR3 length: 17 residues. Trimming removed 4 bases from V and 8 bases from J, with 24 bases in between. In germline, CDR1 is SGHTA, CDR2 FQGNSA. The CDR3: CASSSLHFGINPHEQFF. CDR3 in DNA: TGTGCCAGCAGCTCCCTCCATTTCGGGATAAATCCTCATGAGCAGTTCTTC.

This clonotype occurred a few times. The V gene is TRBV20-1, the J gene TRBJ2-7, with no clear D. This CDR3 has 17 amino acids. Per the germline V gene, CDR1 is DFQATT and CDR2 is SNEGSKA (reference sequence). V was shortened by 1 base and J by 3 bases, with 22 bases between the two germline ends. The CDR3 nucleotides are TGCAGTGCTAGAGTGGGCGCGGACGCGAGCAATTTCTACGAGCAGTACTTC. This translates into CSARVGADASNFYEQYF.

The table lists this clonotype with many counts. This sequence joins TRBV29-1 and TRBJ2-1, with D possibly being TRBD1 or TRBD2 (6 bases each). Looked up from germline, CDR1 is SQVTM and CDR2 is ANQGSEA. Trimming shortened V by 2 bases and J by 8 bases, and 10 bases separated the two germline ends. This CDR3 comprises 12 residues. This CDR3 is CSVEWGADEQFF. DNA of the CDR3: TGCAGCGTTGAATGGGGGGCCGATGAGCAGTTCTTC.

This clonotype was counted between two and nine times. The chain is built from TRBV29-1 and TRBJ2-1, with 7 bases fitting TRBD2. CDR3 length: 12 amino acids. V lost 7 bases, J lost 8 bases, and 8 bases stayed unmatched. CDR1 is SQVTM and CDR2 is ANQGSEA in the germline V gene. The CDR3 DNA follows: TGCAGCGCTGGACTAGGTTTTTATGAGCAGTTCTTC. Translation gives CSAGLGFYEQFF.

This clonotype was seen ten or more times. This chain links TRBV5-1 with TRBJ2-1, with D perhaps given as TRBD1 or TRBD2 (6 bases each). Germline-derived CDR1 and CDR2 are SGHRS and YFSETQ. The germline V and J ends were trimmed by 2 bases and 6 bases, with 15 bases remaining between them. The CDR3 runs to 15 residues. The CDR3 sequence is CASSLGGLATNEQFF. The CDR3 DNA follows: TGCGCCAGCAGCTTAGGGGGGCTTGCTACCAATGAGCAGTTCTTC.

This chain links TRBV5-1 with TRBJ2-3; D remains unclear. CDR1 is SGHRS and CDR2 is YFSETQ in the germline V gene. Trimming took off 1 base at V and 2 bases at J, with 11 bases between the two ends. CDR3 size: 15 residues. As DNA, the CDR3 is TGCGCCAGCAGCTTGTCGTACACCTCCACAGATACGCAGTATTTT. Encoded protein: CASSLSYTSTDTQYF. The entire variable domain, with the rest obtained from reference TRBV5-1 and TRBJ2-3, is as follows: KAGVTQTPRYLIKTRGQQVTLSCSPISGHRSVSWYQQTPGQGLQFLFEYFSETQRNKGNFPGRFSGRQFSNSRSEMNVSTLELGDSALYLCASSLSYTSTDTQYFGPGTRLTVL.

Many counts were recorded for this clonotype. The rearrangement links TRBV7-9 to TRBJ2-1; 12 nucleotides agree with TRBD2. The CDR3 totals 16 residues. With 1 base clipped from V and 6 bases from J, the junction kept 4 bases outside the gene matches. Germline V gene lookup returns CDR1 SEHNR and CDR2 FQNEAQ (reference sequence). The CDR3, as DNA: TGTGCCAGCAGCTTAGTGTCGGGACTAGCGGGCAATGAGCAGTTCTTC. As protein: CASSLVSGLAGNEQFF.

This clonotype was counted between two and nine times. This sequence joins TRBV7-9 and TRBJ2-1; D uncertain. Germline loops: CDR1 SEHNR, CDR2 FQNEAQ (reference sequence). This CDR3 has 16 amino acids. V lost 3 bases to trimming and J lost 2 bases, with 14 bases between them. CDR3 amino acids: CASSLGIYKAYNEQFF. CDR3 in DNA: TGTGCCAGCAGCTTGGGGATATATAAGGCCTACAATGAGCAGTTCTTC.

The sample holds many counts of this clonotype. The chain carries TRBV28 and TRBJ2-3, with TRBD1 matching over 9 bases. The germline CDR1 and CDR2 sequences are MDHEN and SYDVKM. The junction had 7 bases not matched to a gene; V was cut back by 7 bases and J by 5 bases. This CDR3 has 14 residues. The CDR3 is CASTIQGAGDTQYF. The DNA for the CDR3 is TGTGCCAGCACCATACAGGGGGCGGGAGATACGCAGTATTTT.

The DNA of the CDR3 is TGTGCCAGCAGCTTGAGTTTAGGACTAGCGGGAGGTCTGGATGAGCAGTTCTTC. It codes for CASSLSLGLAGGLDEQFF. The V gene is TRBV5-4, the J gene TRBJ2-1; 14 nucleotides match TRBD2. CDR3 length: 18 residues. CDR1 and CDR2 (germline): SGHNT, YYREEE (reference sequence). With V trimmed by 1 base and J by 8 bases, 11 bases remained unmatched.